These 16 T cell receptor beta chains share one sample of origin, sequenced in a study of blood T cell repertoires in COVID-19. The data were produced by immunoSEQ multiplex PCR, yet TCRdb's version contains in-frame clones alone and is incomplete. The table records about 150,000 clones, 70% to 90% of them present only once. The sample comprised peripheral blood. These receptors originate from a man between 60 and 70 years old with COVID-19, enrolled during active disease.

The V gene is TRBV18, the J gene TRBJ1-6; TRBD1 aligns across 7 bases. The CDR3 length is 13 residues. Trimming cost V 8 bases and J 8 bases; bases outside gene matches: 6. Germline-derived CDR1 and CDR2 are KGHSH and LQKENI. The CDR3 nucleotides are TGTGCCAGCGCAGACAGGGAGTATTCACCCCTCCACTTT. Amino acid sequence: CASADREYSPLHF.

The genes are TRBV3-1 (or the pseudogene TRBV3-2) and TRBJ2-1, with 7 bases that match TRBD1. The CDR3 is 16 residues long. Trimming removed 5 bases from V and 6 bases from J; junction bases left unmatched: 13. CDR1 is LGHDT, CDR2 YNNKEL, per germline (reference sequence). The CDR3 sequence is CASSCSDRATSNEQFF. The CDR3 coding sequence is TGTGCCAGCAGCTGTTCTGACAGGGCGACAAGCAATGAGCAGTTCTTC.

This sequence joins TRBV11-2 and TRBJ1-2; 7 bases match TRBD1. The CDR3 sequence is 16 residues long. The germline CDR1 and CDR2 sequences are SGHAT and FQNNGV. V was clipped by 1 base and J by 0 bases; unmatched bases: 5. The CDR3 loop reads CASSLGFRGTNYGYTF. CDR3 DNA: TGTGCCAGCAGCTTAGGGTTCAGGGGGACTAACTATGGCTACACCTTC.

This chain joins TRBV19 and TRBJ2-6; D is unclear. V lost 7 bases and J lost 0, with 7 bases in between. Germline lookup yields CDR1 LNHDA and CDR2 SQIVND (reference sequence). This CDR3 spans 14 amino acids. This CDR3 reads CASIASSGANVLTF. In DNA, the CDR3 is TGTGCCAGTATCGCGAGCTCTGGGGCCAACGTCCTGACTTTC.

CDR3 region: CASSYSQMTGTDTQYF. DNA for the CDR3: TGTGCCAGCAGTTACTCGCAGATGACAGGGACAGATACGCAGTATTTT. V usage is TRBV6-6 and J usage is TRBJ2-3, with TRBD1 identical over 7 bases. With V trimmed by 0 bases and J by 3 bases, 6 bases remained unmatched. From germline, CDR1 is MNHNY and CDR2 SVGAGI (reference sequence). The CDR3 extends over 16 amino acids.

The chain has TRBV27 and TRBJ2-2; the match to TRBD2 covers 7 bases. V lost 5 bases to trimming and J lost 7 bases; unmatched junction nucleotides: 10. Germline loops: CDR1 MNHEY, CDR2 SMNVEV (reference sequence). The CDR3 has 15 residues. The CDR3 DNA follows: TGTGCCAGCAGTGCCTCCAGTGGGGGGGTCGGGGAGCTGTTTTTT. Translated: CASSASSGGVGELFF.

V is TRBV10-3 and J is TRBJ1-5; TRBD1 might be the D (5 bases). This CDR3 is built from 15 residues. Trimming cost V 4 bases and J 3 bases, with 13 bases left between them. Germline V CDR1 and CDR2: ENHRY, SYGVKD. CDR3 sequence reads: CAISALGGDNQPQHF. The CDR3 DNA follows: TGTGCCATCAGTGCCCTGGGGGGGGACAATCAGCCCCAGCATTTT.

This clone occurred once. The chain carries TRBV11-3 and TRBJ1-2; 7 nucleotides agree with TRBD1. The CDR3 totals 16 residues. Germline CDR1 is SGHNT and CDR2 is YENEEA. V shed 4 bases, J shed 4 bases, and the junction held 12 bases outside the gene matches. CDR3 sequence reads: CASSYPRQGGAYGYTF. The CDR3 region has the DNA TGTGCCAGCAGCTACCCCCGACAGGGTGGGGCCTATGGCTACACCTTC.

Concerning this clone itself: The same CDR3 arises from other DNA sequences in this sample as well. The CDR3 sequence is CASSPRRDSNQPQHF. CDR3 bases: TGTGCCAGCAGCCCCAGACGGGATAGCAATCAGCCCCAGCATTTT. The V call is TRBV2, the J call TRBJ1-5, with D uncertain. V was pared by 6 bases and J by 0 bases, with 12 bases between. The CDR3 is 15 residues long. Germline CDR1 reads SNHLY; CDR2 reads FYNNEI. Drawing the rest from reference TRBV2 and TRBJ1-5, the complete variable domain is EPEVTQTPSHQVTQMGQEVILRCVPISNHLYFYWYRQILGQKVEFLVSFYNNEISEKSEIFDDQFSVERPDGSNFTLKIRSTKLEDSAMYFCASSPRRDSNQPQHFGDGTRLSIL.

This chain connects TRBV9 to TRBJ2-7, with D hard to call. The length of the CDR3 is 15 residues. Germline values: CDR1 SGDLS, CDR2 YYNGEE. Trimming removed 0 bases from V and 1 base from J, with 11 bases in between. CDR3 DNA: TGTGCCAGCAGCGTAGCTCCCACGGAGTCCTACGAGCAGTACTTC. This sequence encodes CASSVAPTESYEQYF.

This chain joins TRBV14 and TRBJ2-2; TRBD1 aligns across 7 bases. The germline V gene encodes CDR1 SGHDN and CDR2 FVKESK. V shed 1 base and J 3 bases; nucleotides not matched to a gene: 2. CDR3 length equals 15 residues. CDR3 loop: CASSQVTGYTGELFF. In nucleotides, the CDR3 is TGTGCCAGCAGCCAAGTGACAGGGTACACCGGGGAGCTGTTTTTT.

The CDR3 coding sequence is TGTGCCAGCAGCTTAGGTTGGGGGGAACACGAGCAGTACTTC. Protein sequence: CASSLGWGEHEQYF. The chain recombines TRBV11-2 with TRBJ2-7, with D maybe TRBD2 (6 bases). V lost 1 base and J lost 5, with 12 bases in between. CDR3 length: 14 residues. Germline values: CDR1 SGHAT, CDR2 FQNNGV. The full variable domain, completed using reference TRBV11-2 and TRBJ2-7, is EAGVAQSPRYKIIEKRQSVAFWCNPISGHATLYWYQQILGQGPKLLIQFQNNGVVDDSQLPKDRFSAERLKGVDSTLKIQPAKLEDSAVYLCASSLGWGEHEQYFGPGTRLTVT.

The CDR3 region has the DNA TGTGCCAGCGTAGACAGGGAAATCAGCAATCAGCCCCAGCATTTT. The encoded protein is CASVDREISNQPQHF. The chain recombines TRBV6-1 with TRBJ1-5, with 7 bases aligning to TRBD1. This CDR3 contains 15 residues. V dropped 8 bases and J dropped 1; count of bases not matched to a gene: 8. Germline values: CDR1 MNHNS, CDR2 SASEGT.

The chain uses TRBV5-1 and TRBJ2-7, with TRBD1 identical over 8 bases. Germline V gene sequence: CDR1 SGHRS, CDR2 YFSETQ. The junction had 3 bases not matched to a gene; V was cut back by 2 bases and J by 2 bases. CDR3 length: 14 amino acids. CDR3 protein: CASSFGQGTYEQYF. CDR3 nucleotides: TGCGCCAGCAGCTTCGGACAGGGCACCTACGAGCAGTACTTC.

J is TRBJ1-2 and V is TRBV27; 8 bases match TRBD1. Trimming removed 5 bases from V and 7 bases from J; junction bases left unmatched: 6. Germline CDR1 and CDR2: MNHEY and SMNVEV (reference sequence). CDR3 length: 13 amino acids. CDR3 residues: CASSMDRDGGYTF. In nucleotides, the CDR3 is TGTGCCAGCAGTATGGACAGGGATGGTGGCTACACCTTC.

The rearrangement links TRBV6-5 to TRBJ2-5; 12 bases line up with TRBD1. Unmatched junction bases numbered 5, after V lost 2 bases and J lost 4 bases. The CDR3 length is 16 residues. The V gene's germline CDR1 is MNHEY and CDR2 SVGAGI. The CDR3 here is CASSYSVGQGAETQYF. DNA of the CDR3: TGTGCCAGCAGTTACAGTGTGGGACAGGGGGCAGAGACCCAGTACTTC.